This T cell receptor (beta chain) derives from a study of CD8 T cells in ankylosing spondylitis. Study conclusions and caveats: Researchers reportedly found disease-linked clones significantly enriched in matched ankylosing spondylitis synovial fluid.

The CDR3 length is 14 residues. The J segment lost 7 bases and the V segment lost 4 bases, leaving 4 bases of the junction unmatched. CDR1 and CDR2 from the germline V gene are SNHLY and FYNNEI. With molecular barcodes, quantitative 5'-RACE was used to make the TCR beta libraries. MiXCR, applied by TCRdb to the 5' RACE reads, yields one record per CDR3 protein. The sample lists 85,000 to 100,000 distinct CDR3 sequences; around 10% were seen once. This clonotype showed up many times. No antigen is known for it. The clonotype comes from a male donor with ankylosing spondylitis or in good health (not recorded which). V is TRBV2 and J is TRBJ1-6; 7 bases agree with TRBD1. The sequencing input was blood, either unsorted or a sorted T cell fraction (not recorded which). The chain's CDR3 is CASSAQGLNSPLHF. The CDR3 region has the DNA TGTGCCAGCAGTGCACAGGGGCTCAATTCACCCCTCCACTTT.